This T cell receptor (beta chain) was identified during a study of blood T cell repertoires in COVID-19. Study-wide background: COVID-19 samples collected from the United States, Italy and Spain covered acute and convalescent phases.

V lost 5 bases, J lost 8 bases, and 19 bases stayed unmatched. This CDR3 spans 17 amino acids. Germline V gives CDR1 MDHEN, CDR2 SYDVKM. Sequencing was performed with immunoSEQ multiplex PCR; in TCRdb, only in-frame clones are kept and a portion is missing. The sample records more than 150,000 clones, roughly 78% being singletons. Source material: peripheral blood. The source is a woman older than 75 with active or convalescent COVID-19. This chain links TRBV28 with TRBJ1-2; 8 nucleotides agree with TRBD1. The CDR3 reads CASSPGGDRGIRGGYTF. The CDR3 coding sequence is TGTGCCAGCAGTCCAGGCGGTGACAGGGGTATTCGGGGCGGCTACACCTTC.